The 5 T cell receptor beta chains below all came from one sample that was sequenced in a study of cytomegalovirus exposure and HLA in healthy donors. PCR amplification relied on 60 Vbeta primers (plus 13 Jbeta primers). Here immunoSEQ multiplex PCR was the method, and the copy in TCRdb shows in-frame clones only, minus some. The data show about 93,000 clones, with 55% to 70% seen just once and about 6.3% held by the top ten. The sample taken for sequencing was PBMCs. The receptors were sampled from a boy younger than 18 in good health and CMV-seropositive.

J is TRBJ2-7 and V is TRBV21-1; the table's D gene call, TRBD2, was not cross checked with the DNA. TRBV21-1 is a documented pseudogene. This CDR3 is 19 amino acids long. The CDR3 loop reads CASSQPGTSDRRRSYEQYF. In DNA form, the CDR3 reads TGTGCCAGCAGTCAACCCGGGACTAGCGACCGCCGAAGATCATACGAGCAGTACTTC.

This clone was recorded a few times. The CDR3 protein is CASSLDWGRTAFF. The CDR3 DNA reads TGCGCCAGCAGCTTGGACTGGGGGCGGACGGCTTTCTTT. The chain links TRBV5-1 to TRBJ1-1, with D possibly TRBD1 on 6 matching bases. This CDR3 is built from 13 residues. The V and J ends lost 0 bases and 11 bases respectively, with 14 bases between them. CDR1 is SGHRS and CDR2 is YFSETQ in the germline V gene.

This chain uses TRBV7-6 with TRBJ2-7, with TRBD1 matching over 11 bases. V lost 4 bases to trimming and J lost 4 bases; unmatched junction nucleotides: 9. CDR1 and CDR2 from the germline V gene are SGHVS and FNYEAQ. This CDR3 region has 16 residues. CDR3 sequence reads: CASSSTPGQGGYEQYF. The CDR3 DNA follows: TGTGCCAGCAGCTCGACTCCGGGACAGGGGGGGTACGAGCAGTACTTC. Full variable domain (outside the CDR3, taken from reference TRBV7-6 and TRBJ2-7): GAGVSQSPRYKVTKRGQDVALRCDPISGHVSLYWYRQALGQGPEFLTYFNYEAQQDKSGLPNDRFSAERPEGSISTLTIQRTEQRDSAMYRCASSSTPGQGGYEQYFGPGTRLTVT.

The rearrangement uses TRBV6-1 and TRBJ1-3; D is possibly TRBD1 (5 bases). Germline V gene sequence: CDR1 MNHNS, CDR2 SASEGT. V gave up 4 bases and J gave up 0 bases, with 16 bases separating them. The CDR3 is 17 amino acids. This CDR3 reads CASSVLETASSGNTIYF. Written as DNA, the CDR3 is TGTGCCAGCAGTGTACTTGAGACAGCATCCTCTGGAAACACCATATATTTT.

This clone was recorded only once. For the CDR3, the DNA is TGCGCCAGCAGCCGGGGGCTCGGGGGGGAGGTCTACGAGCAGTACTTC. This codes for CASSRGLGGEVYEQYF. The V gene is TRBV5-1, the J gene TRBJ2-7, with 8 nucleotides matching TRBD2. The CDR3 consists of 16 residues. Germline CDR1 reads SGHRS; CDR2 reads YFSETQ. V was pared by 4 bases and J by 3 bases, with 12 bases of the junction left unmatched.